Below, 9 T cell receptor beta chains from the same sample are listed, as sequenced in a study of Graves' ophthalmopathy and Graves' hyperthyroidism. Scientists amplified the TCR beta CDR3 regions from RNA transcripts. The first round was an RT-PCR with HTBI primers, and the second round was a multiplex PCR. MiXCR, run by TCRdb on the multiplex PCR reads, gives a single entry per CDR3 protein. This table holds hundreds of thousands of distinct CDR3 sequences, about 41% found once. Sequenced sample: peripheral blood. The source is an adult man with Graves' ophthalmopathy.

V and J are TRBV7-2 and TRBJ2-5; TRBD1 matches 10 bases. Per the germline V gene, CDR1 is SGHTA and CDR2 is FQGNSA. J was trimmed by 9 bases and V by 2 bases; bases with no gene match: 6. This CDR3 spans 14 amino acids. CDR3 bases: TGTGCCAGCAGCTTACGGACAGGGGGTCAGCCCCAGTACTTC. Its translation: CASSLRTGGQPQYF.

In this sample, this clonotype turned up many times. One end of the junction varies from germline; a read error may be responsible. The rearrangement joins TRBV5-1 to TRBJ1-2; D uncertain. The CDR3 covers 11 residues. Germline CDR1 reads SGHRS; CDR2 reads YFSETQ. The DNA of the CDR3 is TGTGCCAGCAGCTTGGCGGGTGGCTACACCTTC. Amino acid sequence: CASSLAGGYTF.

Worth noting for this clonotype: Germline and junction disagree at one end, which may indicate a read error. The V and J genes are TRBV7-3 and TRBJ1-2; D remains ambiguous. The CDR3 is made up of 13 amino acids. Germline CDR1 and CDR2: SGHTA and FQGTGA. CDR3 DNA sequence: TGTGCCAGCAGCTCCCGCAGACTAGCGGGTGACCCCTTC. It encodes CASSSRRLAGDPF.

This clonotype has just a few counts. This sequence joins TRBV2 and TRBJ1-1; D may be TRBD1 (5 bases). The CDR3 sequence is 16 residues long. The germline V gene has CDR1 SNHLY and CDR2 FYNNEI. V lost 8 bases and J 2 bases, leaving 21 bases between the germline ends. The CDR3, as DNA: TGTGCCAGCTCACCAAACGACCTCACAGGTAACACTGAAGCTTTCTTT. It translates to CASSPNDLTGNTEAFF. The whole variable domain, filled in from reference TRBV2 and TRBJ1-1, reads EPEVTQTPSHQVTQMGQEVILRCVPISNHLYFYWYRQILGQKVEFLVSFYNNEISEKSEIFDDQFSVERPDGSNFTLKIRSTKLEDSAMYFCASSPNDLTGNTEAFFGQGTRLTVV.

The CDR3 protein is CASSGDENTIYF. As DNA, the CDR3 is TGTGCCAGCAGCGGGGACGAAAACACCATATATTTT. The V and J genes are TRBV7-9 and TRBJ1-3; a weak D match, TRBD1 (5 bases). V shed 5 bases and J shed 6 bases, with 8 bases lying between them. Germline V gene lookup returns CDR1 SEHNR and CDR2 FQNEAQ (reference sequence). This CDR3 is 12 amino acids long. Combining the CDR3 with reference TRBV7-9 and TRBJ1-3 gives the whole variable domain DTGVSQNPRHKITKRGQNVTFRCDPISEHNRLYWYRQTLGQGPEFLTYFQNEAQLEKSRLLSDRFSAERPKGSFSTLEIQRTEQGDSAMYLCASSGDENTIYFGEGSWLTVV.

This clonotype was seen a handful of times. The V call is TRBV5-1, the J call TRBJ2-7; TRBD1 or TRBD2 may be the D gene (5 bases each). The germline V and J ends were trimmed by 4 bases and 0 bases, with 17 bases remaining between them. This CDR3 is 16 amino acids long. Germline assignment: CDR1 SGHRS and CDR2 YFSETQ. The CDR3 loop is CASSPSGAESSYEQYF. DNA of the CDR3: TGCGCCAGCAGCCCGTCCGGGGCAGAGAGCTCCTACGAGCAGTACTTC. Full variable domain (outside the CDR3, taken from reference TRBV5-1 and TRBJ2-7): KAGVTQTPRYLIKTRGQQVTLSCSPISGHRSVSWYQQTPGQGLQFLFEYFSETQRNKGNFPGRFSGRQFSNSRSEMNVSTLELGDSALYLCASSPSGAESSYEQYFGPGTRLTVT.

This clonotype was detected ten times or more. The J gene is TRBJ1-2, the V gene TRBV29-1; D is undetermined. Trimming removed 6 bases at V and 5 bases at J, with 13 bases between. Germline V gene sequence: CDR1 SQVTM, CDR2 ANQGSEA. The CDR3 sequence is 12 residues long. Here the CDR3 reads CSVPLTGYGYTF. CDR3 DNA sequence: TGCAGCGTCCCTCTGACGGGGTATGGCTACACCTTC. Complete variable domain (other parts from reference TRBV29-1 and TRBJ1-2): SAVISQKPSRDICQRGTSLTIQCQVDSQVTMMFWYRQQPGQSLTLIATANQGSEATYESGFVIDKFPISRPNLTFSTLTVSNMSPEDSSIYLCSVPLTGYGYTFGSGTRLTVV.

The chain links TRBV11-2 to TRBJ2-2; possibly TRBD1 for D (5 bases). Germline V lookup: CDR1 SGHAT, CDR2 FQNNGV. The CDR3 is 15 residues long. The V and J ends lost 6 bases and 3 bases respectively, with 14 bases between them. The CDR3 here is CASSLSGWDTGELFF. The DNA for the CDR3 is TGTGCCAGCAGTTTATCAGGGTGGGACACCGGGGAGCTGTTTTTT.

This clonotype was recorded at least ten times. The DNA of the CDR3 is TGTGCCATCAGTGAGTCGGAGGTCGGGGAGCTGTTTTTT. This sequence encodes CAISESEVGELFF. The chain uses TRBV10-3 and TRBJ2-2; maybe TRBD2 (5 bases). Germline V lookup: CDR1 ENHRY, CDR2 SYGVKD. V was trimmed by 0 bases and J by 7 bases, leaving 6 bases between them. The CDR3 sequence is 13 residues long.